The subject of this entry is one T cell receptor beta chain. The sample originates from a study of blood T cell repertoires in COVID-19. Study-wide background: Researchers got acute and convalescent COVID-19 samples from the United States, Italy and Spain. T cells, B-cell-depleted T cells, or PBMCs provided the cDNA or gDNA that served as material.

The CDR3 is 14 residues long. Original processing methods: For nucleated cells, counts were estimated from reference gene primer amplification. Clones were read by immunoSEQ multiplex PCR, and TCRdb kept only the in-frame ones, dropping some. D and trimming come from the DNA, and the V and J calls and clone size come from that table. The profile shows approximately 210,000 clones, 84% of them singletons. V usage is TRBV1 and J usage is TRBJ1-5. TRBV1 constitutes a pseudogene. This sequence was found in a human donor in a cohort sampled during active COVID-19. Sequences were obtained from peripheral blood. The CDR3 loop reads CTSSQESNIAPQHF. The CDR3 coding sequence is TGCACCAGCAGCCAGGAAAGTAATATAGCGCCCCAGCATTTT.